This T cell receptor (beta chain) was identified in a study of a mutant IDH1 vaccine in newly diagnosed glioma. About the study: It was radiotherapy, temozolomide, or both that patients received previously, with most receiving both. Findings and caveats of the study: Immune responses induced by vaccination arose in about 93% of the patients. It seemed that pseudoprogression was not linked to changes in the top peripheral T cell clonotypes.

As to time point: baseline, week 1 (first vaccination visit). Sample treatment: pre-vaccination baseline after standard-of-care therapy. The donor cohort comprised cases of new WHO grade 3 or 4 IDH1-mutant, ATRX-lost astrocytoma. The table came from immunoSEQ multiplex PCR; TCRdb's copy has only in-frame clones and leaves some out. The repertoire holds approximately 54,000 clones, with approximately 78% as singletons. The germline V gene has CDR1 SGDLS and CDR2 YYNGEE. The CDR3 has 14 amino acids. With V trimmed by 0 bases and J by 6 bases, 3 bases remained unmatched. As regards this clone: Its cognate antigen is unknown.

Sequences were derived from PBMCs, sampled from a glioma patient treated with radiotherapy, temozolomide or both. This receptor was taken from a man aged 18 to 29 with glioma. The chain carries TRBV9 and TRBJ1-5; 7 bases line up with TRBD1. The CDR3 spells CASSVVGGRQPQHF. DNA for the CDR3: TGTGCCAGCAGCGTAGTAGGGGGCCGTCAGCCCCAGCATTTT.